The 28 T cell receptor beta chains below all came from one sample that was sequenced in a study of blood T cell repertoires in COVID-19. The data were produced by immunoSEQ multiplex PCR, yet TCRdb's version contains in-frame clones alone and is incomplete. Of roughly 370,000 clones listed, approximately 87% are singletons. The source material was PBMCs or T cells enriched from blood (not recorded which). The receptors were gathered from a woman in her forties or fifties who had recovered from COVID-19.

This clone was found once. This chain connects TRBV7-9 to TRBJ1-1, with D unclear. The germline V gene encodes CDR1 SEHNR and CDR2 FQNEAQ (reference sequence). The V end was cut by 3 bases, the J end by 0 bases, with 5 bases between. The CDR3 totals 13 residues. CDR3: CASSFPLNTEAFF. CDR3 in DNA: TGTGCCAGCAGCTTCCCTCTGAACACTGAAGCTTTCTTT.

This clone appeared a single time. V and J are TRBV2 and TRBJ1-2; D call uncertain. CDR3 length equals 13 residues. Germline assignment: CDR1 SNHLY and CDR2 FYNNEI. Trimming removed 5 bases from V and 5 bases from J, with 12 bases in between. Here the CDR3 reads CASSSSAGYGYTF. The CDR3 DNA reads TGTGCCAGCAGTTCATCGGCAGGATATGGCTACACCTTC.

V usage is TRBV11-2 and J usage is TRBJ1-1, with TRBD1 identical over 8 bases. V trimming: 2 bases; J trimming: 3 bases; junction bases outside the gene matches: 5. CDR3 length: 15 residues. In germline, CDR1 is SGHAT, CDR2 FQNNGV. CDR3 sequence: CASSLLQGGHTEAFF. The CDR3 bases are TGTGCCAGCAGCTTACTACAGGGGGGACACACTGAAGCTTTCTTT.

As DNA, the CDR3 is TGTGCCAGCAGCGTACTAGCGGGGGGGCAGACCCAGTACTTC. Protein: CASSVLAGGQTQYF. The chain uses TRBV3-1 (or the pseudogene TRBV3-2) and TRBJ2-5; the match to TRBD2 covers 13 bases. With 5 bases clipped from V and 6 bases from J, the junction kept 3 bases outside the gene matches. There are 14 residues in the CDR3. Germline V gene lookup returns CDR1 LGHDT and CDR2 YNNKEL (reference sequence).

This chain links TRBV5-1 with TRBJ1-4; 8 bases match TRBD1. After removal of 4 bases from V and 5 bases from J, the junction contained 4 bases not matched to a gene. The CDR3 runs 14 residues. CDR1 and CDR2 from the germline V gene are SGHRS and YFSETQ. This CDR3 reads CASSPGQANEKLFF. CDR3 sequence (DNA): TGCGCCAGCAGCCCGGGACAGGCAAATGAAAAACTGTTTTTT.

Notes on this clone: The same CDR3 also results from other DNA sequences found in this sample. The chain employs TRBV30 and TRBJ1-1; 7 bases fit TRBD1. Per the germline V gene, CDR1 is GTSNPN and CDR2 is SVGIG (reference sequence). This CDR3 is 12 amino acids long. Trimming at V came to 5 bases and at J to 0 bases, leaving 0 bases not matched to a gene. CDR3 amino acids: CAWGTVNTEAFF. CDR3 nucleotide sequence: TGTGCCTGGGGGACAGTGAACACTGAAGCTTTCTTT. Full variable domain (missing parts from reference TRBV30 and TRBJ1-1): SQTIHQWPATLVQPVGSPLSLECTVEGTSNPNLYWYRQAAGRGLQLLFYSVGIGQISSEVPQNLSASRPQDRQFILSSKKLLLSDSGFYLCAWGTVNTEAFFGQGTRLTVV.

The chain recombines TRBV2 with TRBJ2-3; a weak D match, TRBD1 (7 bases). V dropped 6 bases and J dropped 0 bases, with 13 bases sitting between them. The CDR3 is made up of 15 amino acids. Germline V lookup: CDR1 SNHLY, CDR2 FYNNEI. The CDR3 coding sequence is TGTGCCAGCAGAACAGGGGCGGGGAGCACAGATACGCAGTATTTT. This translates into CASRTGAGSTDTQYF.

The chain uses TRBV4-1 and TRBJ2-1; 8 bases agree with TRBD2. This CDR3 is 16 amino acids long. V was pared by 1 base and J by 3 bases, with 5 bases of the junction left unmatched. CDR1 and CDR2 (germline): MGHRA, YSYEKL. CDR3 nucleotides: TGCGCCAGCAGCCAAGGAACCGGGGGGGTCTACAATGAGCAGTTCTTC. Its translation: CASSQGTGGVYNEQFF.

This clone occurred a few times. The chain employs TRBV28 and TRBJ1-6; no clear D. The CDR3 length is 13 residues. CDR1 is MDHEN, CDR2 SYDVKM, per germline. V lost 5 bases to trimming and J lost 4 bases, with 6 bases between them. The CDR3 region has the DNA TGTGCCAGCAGTCCTCGTTATAATTCACCCCTCCACTTT. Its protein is CASSPRYNSPLHF.

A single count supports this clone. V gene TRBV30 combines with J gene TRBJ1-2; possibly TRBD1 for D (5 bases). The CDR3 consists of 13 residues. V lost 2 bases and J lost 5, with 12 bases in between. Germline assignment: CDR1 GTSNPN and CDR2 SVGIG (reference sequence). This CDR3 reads CAWSRGSSYGYTF. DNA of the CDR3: TGTGCCTGGAGTCGGGGGAGCAGTTATGGCTACACCTTC.

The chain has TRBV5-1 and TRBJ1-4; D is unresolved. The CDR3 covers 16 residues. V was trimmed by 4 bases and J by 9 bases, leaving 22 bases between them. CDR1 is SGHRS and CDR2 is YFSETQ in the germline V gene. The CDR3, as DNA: TGCGCCAGCAGCCACAGCCGCCAGGCCGGTGATAAAAAACTGTTTTTT. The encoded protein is CASSHSRQAGDKKLFF.

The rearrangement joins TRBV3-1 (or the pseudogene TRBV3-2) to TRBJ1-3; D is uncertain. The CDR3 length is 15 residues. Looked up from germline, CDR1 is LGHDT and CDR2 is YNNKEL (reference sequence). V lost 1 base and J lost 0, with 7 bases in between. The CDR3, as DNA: TGTGCCAGCAGCCAAGCGAGGGCCTCTGGAAACACCATATATTTT. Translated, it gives CASSQARASGNTIYF.

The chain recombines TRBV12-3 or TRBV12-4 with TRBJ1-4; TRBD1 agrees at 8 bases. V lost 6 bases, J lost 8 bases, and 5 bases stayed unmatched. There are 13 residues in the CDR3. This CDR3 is CASRQGVQEKLFF. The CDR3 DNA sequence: TGTGCCAGCAGACAGGGGGTACAGGAAAAACTGTTTTTT.

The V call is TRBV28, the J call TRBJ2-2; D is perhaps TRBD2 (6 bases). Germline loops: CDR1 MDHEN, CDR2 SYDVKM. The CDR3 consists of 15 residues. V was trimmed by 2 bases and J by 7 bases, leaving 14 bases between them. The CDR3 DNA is TGTGCCAGCAGTTTAGTGCGGGGAGGCGGCGGGGAGCTGTTTTTT. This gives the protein CASSLVRGGGGELFF.

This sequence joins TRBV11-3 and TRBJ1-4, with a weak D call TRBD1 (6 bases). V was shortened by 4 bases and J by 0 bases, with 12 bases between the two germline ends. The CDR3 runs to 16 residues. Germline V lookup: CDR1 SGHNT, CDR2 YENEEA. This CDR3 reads CASSSGRGSTNEKLFF. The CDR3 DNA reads TGTGCCAGCAGCTCAGGCAGGGGATCAACTAATGAAAAACTGTTTTTT.

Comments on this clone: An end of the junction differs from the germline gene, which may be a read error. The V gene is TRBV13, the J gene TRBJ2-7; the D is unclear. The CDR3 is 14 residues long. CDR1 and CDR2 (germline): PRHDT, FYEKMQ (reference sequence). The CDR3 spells CASCLYAATGEPLF. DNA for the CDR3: TGTGCCAGCTGCTTATATGCAGCGACCGGAGAACCCCTCTTC.

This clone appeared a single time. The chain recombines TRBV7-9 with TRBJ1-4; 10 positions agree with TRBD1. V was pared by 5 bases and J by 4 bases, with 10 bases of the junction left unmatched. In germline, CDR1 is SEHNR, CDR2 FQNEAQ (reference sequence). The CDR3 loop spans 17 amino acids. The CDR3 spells CASSGRDRGLRNEKLFF. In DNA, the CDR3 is TGTGCCAGCAGCGGCCGGGACAGGGGTCTCCGTAATGAAAAACTGTTTTTT.

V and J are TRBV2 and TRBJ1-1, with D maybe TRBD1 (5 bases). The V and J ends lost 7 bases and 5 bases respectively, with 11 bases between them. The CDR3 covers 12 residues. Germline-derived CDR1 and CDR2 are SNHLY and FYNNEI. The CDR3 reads CASMGPVTEAFF. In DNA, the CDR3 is TGTGCCAGCATGGGGCCAGTTACTGAAGCTTTCTTT.

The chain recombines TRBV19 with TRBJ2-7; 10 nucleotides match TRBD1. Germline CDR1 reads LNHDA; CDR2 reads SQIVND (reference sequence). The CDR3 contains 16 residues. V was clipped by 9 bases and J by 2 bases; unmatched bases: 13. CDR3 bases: TGTGCCAGCTCTCCACTAGCAGGGACAGGGGCCTACGAGCAGTACTTC. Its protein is CASSPLAGTGAYEQYF.

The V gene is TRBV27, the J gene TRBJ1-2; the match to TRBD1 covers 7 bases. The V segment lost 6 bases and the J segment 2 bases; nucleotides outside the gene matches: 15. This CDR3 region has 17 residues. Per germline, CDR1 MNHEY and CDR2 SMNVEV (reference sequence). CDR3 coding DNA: TGTGCCAGCAGCGGGACAGCAAATCCACGGATAAACTATGGCTACACCTTC. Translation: CASSGTANPRINYGYTF.

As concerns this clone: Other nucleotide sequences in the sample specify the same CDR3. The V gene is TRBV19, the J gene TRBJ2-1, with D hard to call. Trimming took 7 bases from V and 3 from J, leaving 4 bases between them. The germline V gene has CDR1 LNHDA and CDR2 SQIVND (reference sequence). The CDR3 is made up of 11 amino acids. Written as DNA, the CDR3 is TGTGCCAGTACCGGCTACAATGAGCAGTTCTTC. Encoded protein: CASTGYNEQFF. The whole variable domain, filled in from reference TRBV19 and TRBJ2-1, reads DGGITQSPKYLFRKEGQNVTLSCEQNLNHDAMYWYRQDPGQGLRLIYYSQIVNDFQKGDIAEGYSVSREKKESFPLTVTSAQKNPTAFYLCASTGYNEQFFGPGTRLTVL.

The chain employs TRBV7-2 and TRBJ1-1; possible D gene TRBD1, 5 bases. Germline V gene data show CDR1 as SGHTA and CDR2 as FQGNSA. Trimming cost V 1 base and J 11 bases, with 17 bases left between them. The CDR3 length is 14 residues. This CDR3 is CASSLELGQGLAFF. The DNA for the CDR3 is TGTGCCAGCAGCTTAGAGTTAGGGCAGGGCTTGGCTTTCTTT.

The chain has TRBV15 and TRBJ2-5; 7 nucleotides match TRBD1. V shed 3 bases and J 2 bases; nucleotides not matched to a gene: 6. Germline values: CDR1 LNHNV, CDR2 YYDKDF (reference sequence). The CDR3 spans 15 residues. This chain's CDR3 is CATSSYRGRQETQYF. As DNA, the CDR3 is TGTGCCACCAGCAGCTACAGGGGTCGGCAAGAGACCCAGTACTTC.

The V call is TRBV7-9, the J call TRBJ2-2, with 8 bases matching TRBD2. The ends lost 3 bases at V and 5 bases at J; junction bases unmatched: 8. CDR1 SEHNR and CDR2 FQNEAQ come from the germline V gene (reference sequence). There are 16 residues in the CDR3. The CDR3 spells CASSFSGAGGTGELFF. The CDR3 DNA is TGTGCCAGCAGCTTCAGCGGCGCGGGGGGTACCGGGGAGCTGTTTTTT. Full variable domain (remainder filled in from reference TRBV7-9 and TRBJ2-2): DTGVSQNPRHKITKRGQNVTFRCDPISEHNRLYWYRQTLGQGPEFLTYFQNEAQLEKSRLLSDRFSAERPKGSFSTLEIQRTEQGDSAMYLCASSFSGAGGTGELFFGEGSRLTVL.

The CDR3 bases are TGTGCCAGCAGTGAAATAGAATCGCGGGCGCAGCCCCAGCATTTT. Translation: CASSEIESRAQPQHF. This chain connects TRBV2 to TRBJ1-5; D remains ambiguous. V was clipped by 2 bases and J by 7 bases, with 15 bases between them. Germline V gives CDR1 SNHLY, CDR2 FYNNEI. The CDR3 spans 15 residues.

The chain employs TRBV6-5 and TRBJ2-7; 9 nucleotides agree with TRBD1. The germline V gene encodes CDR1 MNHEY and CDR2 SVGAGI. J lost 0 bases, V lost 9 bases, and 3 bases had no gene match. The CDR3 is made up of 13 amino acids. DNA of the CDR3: TGTGCCAGTAACAGGGGGCTCTCCTACGAGCAGTACTTC. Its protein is CASNRGLSYEQYF.

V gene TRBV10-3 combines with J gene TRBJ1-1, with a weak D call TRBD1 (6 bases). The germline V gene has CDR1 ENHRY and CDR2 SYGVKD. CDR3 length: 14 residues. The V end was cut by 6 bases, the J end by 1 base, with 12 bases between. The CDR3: CAISQQGRNTEAFF. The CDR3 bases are TGTGCCATCAGCCAACAGGGAAGGAACACTGAAGCTTTCTTT.

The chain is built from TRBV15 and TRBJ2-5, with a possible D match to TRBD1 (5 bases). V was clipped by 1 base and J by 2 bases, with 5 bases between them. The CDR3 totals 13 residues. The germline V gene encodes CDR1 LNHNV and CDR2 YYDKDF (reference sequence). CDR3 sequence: CATSRGQQETQYF. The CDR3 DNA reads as TGTGCCACCAGCAGAGGACAGCAAGAGACCCAGTACTTC.